The source of this TCR beta chain is a study of neoadjuvant nivolumab and ipilimumab in lung cancer. CDR1 is GTSNPN and CDR2 is SVGIG in the germline V gene (reference sequence). The length of the CDR3 is 11 residues. Trimming removed 8 bases from V and 4 bases from J, with 11 bases in between. Sequencing was performed with immunoSEQ multiplex PCR; in TCRdb, only in-frame clones are kept and a portion is missing. Of under 50,000 clones listed, around nine tenths were seen once; the top ten hold under 4.5%. The chain is built from TRBV30 and TRBJ1-2; possibly TRBD1 for D (6 bases). The sample here was blood, taken before neoadjuvant nivolumab, alone or with ipilimumab. The clonotype originates from an adult with non-small cell lung cancer. Some clones in this sample may be carry-over from other donors' samples. The CDR3 bases are TGTGCCAGGACAGATTTCTATGGCTACACCTTC. It specifies CARTDFYGYTF.